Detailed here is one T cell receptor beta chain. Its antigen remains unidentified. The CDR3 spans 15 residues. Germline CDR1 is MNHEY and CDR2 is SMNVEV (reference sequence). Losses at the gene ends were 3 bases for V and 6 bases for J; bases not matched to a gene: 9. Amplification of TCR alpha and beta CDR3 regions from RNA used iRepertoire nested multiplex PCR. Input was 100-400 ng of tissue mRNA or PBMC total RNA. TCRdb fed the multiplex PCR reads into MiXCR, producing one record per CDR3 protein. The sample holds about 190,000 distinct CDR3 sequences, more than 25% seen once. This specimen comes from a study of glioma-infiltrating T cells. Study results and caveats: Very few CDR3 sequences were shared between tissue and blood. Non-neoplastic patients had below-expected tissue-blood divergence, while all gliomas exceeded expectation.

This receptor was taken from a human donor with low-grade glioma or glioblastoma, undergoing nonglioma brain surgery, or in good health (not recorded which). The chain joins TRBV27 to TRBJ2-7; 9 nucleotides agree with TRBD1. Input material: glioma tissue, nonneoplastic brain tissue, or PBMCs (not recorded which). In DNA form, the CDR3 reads TGTGCCAGCAGTTTTGTAGAGACAGGGGGTCTCGAGCAGTACTTC. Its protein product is CASSFVETGGLEQYF.